This entry lists 20 T cell receptor beta chains sequenced from one sample in a study of blood T cell dynamics during melanoma immunotherapy. Documented time point: week 3, after first cycle of checkpoint inhibitor. Using immunoSEQ multiplex PCR, the repertoire was profiled, and TCRdb retains in-frame clones only, with some absent. The sample lists 8,500 to 11,000 clones, 75% to 90% occurring once. Sequenced here: blood, sampled from a patient treated with checkpoint blockade. These receptors were collected from a human donor with melanoma.

The V call is TRBV4-1, the J call TRBJ2-7; 7 nucleotides align to TRBD2. Germline V lookup: CDR1 MGHRA, CDR2 YSYEKL. The J segment lost 4 bases and the V segment lost 3 bases, leaving 6 bases of the junction unmatched. This CDR3 is built from 14 residues. CDR3 DNA: TGCGCCAGCAGCCAGGGCCTAGCGGAGTACGAGCAGTACTTC. It specifies CASSQGLAEYEQYF.

This chain joins TRBV4-2 and TRBJ1-3; D is unresolved. V gave up 0 bases and J gave up 8 bases, with 8 bases separating them. The CDR3 has 13 amino acids. Germline V gene lookup returns CDR1 LGHNA and CDR2 YNFKEQ. For the CDR3, the DNA is TGTGCCAGCAGCCAAGATCCCCGGGACACCATATATTTT. Its protein product is CASSQDPRDTIYF.

The chain employs TRBV7-9 and TRBJ2-2; tentatively, D is TRBD2 (6 bases). V lost 1 base to trimming and J lost 1 base, with 16 bases between them. The length of the CDR3 is 18 residues. Looked up from germline, CDR1 is SEHNR and CDR2 is FQNEAQ (reference sequence). CDR3 nucleotide sequence: TGTGCCAGCAGCTTAGGGGGACTCGGCGTTGGGAACACCGGGGAGCTGTTTTTT. Its translation is CASSLGGLGVGNTGELFF.

The chain joins TRBV10-2 to TRBJ1-1; D is unresolved. The germline gives CDR1 WSHSY, CDR2 SAAADI. V shed 1 base and J shed 7 bases, with 7 bases lying between them. The length of the CDR3 is 12 residues. CDR3 in amino acids: CASSELGIEAFF. In DNA, the CDR3 is TGCGCCAGCAGTGAGTTAGGGATTGAAGCTTTCTTT.

V usage is TRBV28 and J usage is TRBJ1-2; D uncertain. Trimming took off 2 bases at V and 8 bases at J, with 6 bases between the two ends. Germline CDR1 reads MDHEN; CDR2 reads SYDVKM. This CDR3 is 11 amino acids long. The CDR3 coding sequence is TGTGCCAGCAGTTTAAGGGAAGGCTACACCTTC. Residues: CASSLREGYTF.

This clone was seen a single time. The chain links TRBV29-1 to TRBJ2-1; 11 bases align to TRBD2. J gave up 7 bases and V 4 bases, and 3 bases lay outside the gene matches. Germline lookup yields CDR1 SQVTM and CDR2 ANQGSEA. The length of the CDR3 is 13 residues. The CDR3 loop reads CSVGGLAANEQFF. The CDR3 DNA reads as TGCAGCGTTGGGGGACTAGCGGCGAATGAGCAGTTCTTC.

This clone was picked up one time. The chain carries TRBV6-5 and TRBJ1-2; no reliable D call. There are 16 residues in the CDR3. The ends were cut back, 0 bases at V and 1 base at J, with 12 bases in the middle. Germline V lookup: CDR1 MNHEY, CDR2 SVGAGI. The CDR3 sequence is CASSYSADSYNYGYTF. The DNA for the CDR3 is TGTGCCAGCAGTTACTCGGCGGACTCATATAACTATGGCTACACCTTC.

The genes are TRBV4-2 and TRBJ2-1; the D is unclear. The V and J ends lost 0 bases and 0 bases respectively, with 6 bases between them. From germline, CDR1 is LGHNA and CDR2 YNFKEQ. There are 15 residues in the CDR3. The CDR3 nucleotides read TGTGCCAGCAGCCAAGATTTGGGCTCCTACAATGAGCAGTTCTTC. Its protein is CASSQDLGSYNEQFF.

The rearrangement uses TRBV19 and TRBJ2-3; maybe TRBD2 (7 bases). The germline V gene has CDR1 LNHDA and CDR2 SQIVND (reference sequence). Trimming shortened V by 6 bases and J by 6 bases, and 25 bases separated the two germline ends. There are 17 residues in the CDR3. CDR3 nucleotides: TGTGCCAGTAGGGGTCCCGTACGGGGGGCGCCTTTGGATACGCAGTATTTT. This gives the protein CASRGPVRGAPLDTQYF.

The V gene is TRBV18, the J gene TRBJ1-4; the D is unclear. The length of the CDR3 is 15 residues. The V gene's germline CDR1 is KGHSH and CDR2 LQKENI. V was trimmed by 2 bases and J by 8 bases, leaving 15 bases between them. The CDR3 nucleotides read TGTGCCAGCTCACCAAATCCACCCGGACGGGAAAAACTGTTTTTT. Translation gives CASSPNPPGREKLFF.

As for this clone: The DNA is omitted, as the CDR3 cannot be located on it reliably, and the CDR3 follows TCRdb's listing. The gene calls are TRBV2 and TRBJ2-7. Germline CDR1 SNHLY, CDR2 FYNNEI. The CDR3 has 12 amino acids, counting both end residues. The chain's CDR3 is CASSASGREQYF.

Details on this clone: Mismatch with germline at one junction end may stem from a read error. The chain couples TRBV19 to TRBJ2-5; a possible D gene is TRBD2 (5 bases). The CDR3 is 11 residues long. Per germline, CDR1 LNHDA and CDR2 SQIVND (reference sequence). The CDR3, as DNA: TGTGCCGTACGAGGGCAAGGGACCCAGTACTTC. This encodes CAVRGQGTQYF.

The V gene is TRBV28, the J gene TRBJ2-6; perhaps TRBD1 as D (6 bases). This CDR3 region has 16 residues. Trimming cost V 7 bases and J 1 base, with 14 bases left between them. Germline V gene data show CDR1 as MDHEN and CDR2 as SYDVKM. This CDR3 reads CASKPSGASGANVLTF. CDR3 DNA sequence: TGTGCCAGCAAGCCGTCAGGGGCTTCTGGGGCCAACGTCCTGACTTTC.

This clone was observed a few times. The chain employs TRBV27 and TRBJ1-1; 9 nucleotides line up with TRBD1. The length of the CDR3 is 15 residues. Trimming at V came to 2 bases and at J to 3 bases, leaving 4 bases not matched to a gene. The germline V gene has CDR1 MNHEY and CDR2 SMNVEV (reference sequence). The CDR3 nucleotides read TGTGCCAGCAGTTTAAGGGGACAGGGTTACACTGAAGCTTTCTTT. The encoded protein is CASSLRGQGYTEAFF.

V usage is TRBV18 and J usage is TRBJ2-1, with unresolved D. With 1 base removed from V and 0 bases from J, the gap between germline ends came to 7 bases. CDR3 length: 15 residues. The germline CDR1 and CDR2 sequences are KGHSH and LQKENI. CDR3 region: CASSPRQSSYNEQFF. DNA of the CDR3: TGTGCCAGCTCACCACGGCAGAGCTCCTACAATGAGCAGTTCTTC.

V and J are TRBV6-1 and TRBJ2-5, with TRBD1 matching 8 bases. The V gene end was trimmed by 6 bases and the J gene end by 5 bases; junction bases not matched to a gene: 5. The germline CDR1 and CDR2 sequences are MNHNS and SASEGT. The CDR3 sequence is 13 residues long. CDR3 protein: CASRQGAQETQYF. CDR3 in DNA: TGTGCCAGCAGGCAGGGGGCGCAGGAGACCCAGTACTTC.

The chain employs TRBV18 and TRBJ2-5; no clear D. The CDR3 has 13 amino acids. Between the trimmed V and J ends, which lost 1 base and 5 bases, there was a span of 8 bases. Germline lookup yields CDR1 KGHSH and CDR2 LQKENI. The CDR3 reads CASSPRRTETQYF. CDR3 in DNA: TGTGCCAGCTCACCACGGAGAACGGAGACCCAGTACTTC.

This chain links TRBV10-3 with TRBJ1-1, with 9 bases identical to TRBD1. The CDR3 sequence is 16 residues long. V dropped 3 bases and J dropped 6; count of bases not matched to a gene: 11. Germline CDR1 and CDR2: ENHRY and SYGVKD. CDR3 coding DNA: TGTGCCATCAGTGATGAGGGGACAGGGATGGTATCTGAAGCTTTCTTT. This encodes CAISDEGTGMVSEAFF.

CDR3 DNA sequence: TGTGCCAGCAGTTTATTGGGGGGGCGCGATTCACCCCTCCACTTT. Translated, it gives CASSLLGGRDSPLHF. This chain joins TRBV27 and TRBJ1-6; a weak D match, TRBD1 (6 bases). V shed 1 base and J shed 8 bases, with 12 bases lying between them. This CDR3 is built from 15 residues. Per the germline V gene, CDR1 is MNHEY and CDR2 is SMNVEV (reference sequence).

This chain links TRBV2 with TRBJ2-2; 8 bases match TRBD2. Per germline, CDR1 SNHLY and CDR2 FYNNEI. The V segment lost 11 bases and the J segment 2 bases; nucleotides outside the gene matches: 10. The CDR3 consists of 15 residues. The CDR3: CAGTREGLNTGELFF. The CDR3 bases are TGTGCCGGCACCCGGGAGGGCCTCAACACCGGGGAGCTGTTTTTT.